This T cell receptor (beta chain) was sequenced for a study of CD8+ T cells in alopecia areata. The V end lost 4 bases, the J end lost 4 bases, and 13 bases lay between the germline ends. This CDR3 has 14 amino acids. Germline values: CDR1 SEHNR, CDR2 FQNEAQ (reference sequence). A note on this clone: What it binds is unknown.

Extraction and reverse transcription of RNA yielded cDNA as the sequencing template. TCRdb's table, derived via immunoSEQ multiplex PCR, lists solely in-frame clones and lacks some. Of 95,000 to 110,000 clones in the sample, around 50% are singletons; the top ten hold around 9%. Findings and caveats of the study: Possibly as an HLA-related effect, TCR sharing across patients appeared less clear than in mice. Resident alphabeta T-cell populations of normal skin are likewise subject to sequencing in scalp samples.

The sample taken for sequencing was CD4+ T cells sorted from blood. The origin of this receptor is a human donor in good health. The gene calls are TRBV7-9 and TRBJ2-5, with D possibly matching TRBD1 (6 bases). The CDR3 coding sequence is TGTGCCAGCAGCTCACAGGGTATCGTAGAGACCCAGTACTTC. Protein sequence: CASSSQGIVETQYF. The full variable domain, in which reference TRBV7-9 and TRBJ2-5 provide the parts outside the CDR3, is DTGVSQNPRHKITKRGQNVTFRCDPISEHNRLYWYRQTLGQGPEFLTYFQNEAQLEKSRLLSDRFSAERPKGSFSTLEIQRTEQGDSAMYLCASSSQGIVETQYFGPGTRLLVL.